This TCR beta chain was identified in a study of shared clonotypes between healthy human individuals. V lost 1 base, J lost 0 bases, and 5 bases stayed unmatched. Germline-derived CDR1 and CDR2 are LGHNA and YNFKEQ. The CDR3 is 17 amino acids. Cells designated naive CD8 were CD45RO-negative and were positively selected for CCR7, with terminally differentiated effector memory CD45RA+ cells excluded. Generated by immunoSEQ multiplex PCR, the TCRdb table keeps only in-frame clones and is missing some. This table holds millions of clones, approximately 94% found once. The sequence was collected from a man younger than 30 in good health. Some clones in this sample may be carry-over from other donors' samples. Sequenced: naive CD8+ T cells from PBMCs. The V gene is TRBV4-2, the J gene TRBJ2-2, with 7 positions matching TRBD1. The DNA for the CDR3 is TGTGCCAGCAGCCAAGTCTCGGACAGGCCGAACACCGGGGAGCTGTTTTTT. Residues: CASSQVSDRPNTGELFF.